The 8 T cell receptor beta chains given below trace back to one sample, sequenced in a study of shared clonotypes between healthy human individuals. Profiled with immunoSEQ multiplex PCR; TCRdb holds only in-frame clones, not every one. The sample consists of 2 million to 2.5 million clones, approximately 93% of them appearing once. Sequenced material: naive CD4+ T cells from PBMCs. Regarding subset: CD45RA+ positively selected. These receptors came from a man younger than 35 in good health. Some clones in this sample may be carry-over from other donors' samples.

CDR3 DNA: TGTGCCTGGAAGTTGGGGGGGAACACCGGGGAGCTGTTTTTT. Protein product: CAWKLGGNTGELFF. The chain uses TRBV30 and TRBJ2-2; D possibly corresponds to TRBD2 (6 bases). CDR3 size: 14 residues. V was pared by 4 bases and J by 1 base, with 10 bases between. Looked up from germline, CDR1 is GTSNPN and CDR2 is SVGIG (reference sequence).

The rearrangement joins TRBV11-2 to TRBJ2-1; a weak D match, TRBD2 (6 bases). V dropped 2 bases and J dropped 6 bases, with 20 bases sitting between them. The CDR3 sequence is 17 residues long. Looked up from germline, CDR1 is SGHAT and CDR2 is FQNNGV. The CDR3 nucleotides are TGTGCCAGCAGCTTAAGTTGGAGGAGACTAGAGGGCAATGAGCAGTTCTTC. It yields the protein CASSLSWRRLEGNEQFF.

The chain has TRBV19 and TRBJ1-1; D call uncertain. This CDR3 has 17 amino acids. Per the germline V gene, CDR1 is LNHDA and CDR2 is SQIVND (reference sequence). V was shortened by 11 bases and J by 7 bases, with 32 bases between the two germline ends. The CDR3 sequence: CACKAAAGILRAGEAFF. The CDR3 DNA is TGTGCCTGTAAGGCCGCGGCCGGGATACTGAGGGCCGGTGAAGCTTTCTTT.

This chain connects TRBV7-9 to TRBJ2-2; D possibly corresponds to TRBD1 (6 bases). Per germline, CDR1 SEHNR and CDR2 FQNEAQ (reference sequence). Trimming pared 2 bases from V and 0 bases from J, leaving 16 bases between. This CDR3 is 18 amino acids long. This CDR3 is CASSLTFFGQSNTGELFF. In DNA, the CDR3 is TGTGCCAGCAGCTTAACTTTTTTTGGACAGTCGAACACCGGGGAGCTGTTTTTT.

This clone was counted once. Other DNA sequences in the same sample also yield this CDR3. V usage is TRBV5-4 and J usage is TRBJ2-3; D unresolved. Germline V CDR1 and CDR2: SGHNT, YYREEE (reference sequence). V dropped 4 bases and J dropped 1 base, with 7 bases sitting between them. This CDR3 comprises 13 residues. CDR3 amino acids: CASSRTGTDTQYF. The CDR3 DNA reads as TGTGCCAGCAGCCGCACGGGCACAGATACGCAGTATTTT.

J is TRBJ2-7 and V is TRBV7-2; possibly TRBD1 for D (6 bases). Germline CDR1 and CDR2: SGHTA and FQGNSA. The CDR3 contains 13 residues. V was trimmed by 6 bases and J by 1 base, leaving 10 bases between them. The CDR3 DNA follows: TGTGCCAGCAGTGCCCAGGGGTCCTACGAGCAGTACTTC. This translates into CASSAQGSYEQYF.

CDR3 region: CASSEGQGGGKLFF. CDR3 DNA: TGTGCCAGCAGTGAAGGGCAGGGAGGAGGAAAACTGTTTTTT. This chain links TRBV2 with TRBJ1-4, with a possible D match to TRBD1 (5 bases). The V gene's germline CDR1 is SNHLY and CDR2 FYNNEI. This CDR3 comprises 14 residues. V was shortened by 1 base and J by 10 bases, with 13 bases between the two germline ends.

This clone appeared a single time. V is TRBV2 and J is TRBJ1-1, with 8 bases lining up with TRBD1. The CDR3 length is 15 residues. V shed 7 bases, J shed 5 bases, and the junction held 12 bases outside the gene matches. Per germline, CDR1 SNHLY and CDR2 FYNNEI. CDR3 coding DNA: TGTGCCAGCATCAGAGACCAGGGGGCTGGGACTGAAGCTTTCTTT. Translating gives CASIRDQGAGTEAFF.